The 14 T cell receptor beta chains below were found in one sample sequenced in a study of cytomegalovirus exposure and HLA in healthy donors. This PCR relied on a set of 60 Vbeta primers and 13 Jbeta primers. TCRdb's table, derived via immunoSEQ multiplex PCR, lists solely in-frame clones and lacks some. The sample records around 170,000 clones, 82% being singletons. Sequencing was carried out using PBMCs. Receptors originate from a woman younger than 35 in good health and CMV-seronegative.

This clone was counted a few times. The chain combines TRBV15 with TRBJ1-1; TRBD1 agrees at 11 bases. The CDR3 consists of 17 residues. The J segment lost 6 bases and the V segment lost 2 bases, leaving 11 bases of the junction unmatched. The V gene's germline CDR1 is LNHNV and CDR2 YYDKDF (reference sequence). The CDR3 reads CATSRSSMSGQGAEAFF. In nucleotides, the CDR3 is TGTGCCACCAGCAGATCCTCAATGTCGGGACAGGGGGCTGAAGCTTTCTTT.

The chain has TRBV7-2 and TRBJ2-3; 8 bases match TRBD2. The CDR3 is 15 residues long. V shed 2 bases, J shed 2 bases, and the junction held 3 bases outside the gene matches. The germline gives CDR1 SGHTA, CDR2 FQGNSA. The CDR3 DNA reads TGTGCCAGCAGCTTACGGGGGGGCATCACAGATACGCAGTATTTT. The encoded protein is CASSLRGGITDTQYF.

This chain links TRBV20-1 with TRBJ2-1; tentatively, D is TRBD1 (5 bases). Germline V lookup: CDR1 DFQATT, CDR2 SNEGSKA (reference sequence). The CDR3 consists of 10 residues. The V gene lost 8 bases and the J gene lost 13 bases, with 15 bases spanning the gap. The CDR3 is CSRARADQFF. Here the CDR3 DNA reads TGCAGTCGAGCCAGGGCGGATCAGTTCTTC.

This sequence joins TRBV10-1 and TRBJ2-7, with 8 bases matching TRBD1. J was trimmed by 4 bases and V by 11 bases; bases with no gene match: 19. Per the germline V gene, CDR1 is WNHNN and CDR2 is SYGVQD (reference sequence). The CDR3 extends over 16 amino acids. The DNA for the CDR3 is TGCGCCTCCCGCATTAAGAAGGACAGGGACGGGTACGAGCAGTACTTC. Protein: CASRIKKDRDGYEQYF.

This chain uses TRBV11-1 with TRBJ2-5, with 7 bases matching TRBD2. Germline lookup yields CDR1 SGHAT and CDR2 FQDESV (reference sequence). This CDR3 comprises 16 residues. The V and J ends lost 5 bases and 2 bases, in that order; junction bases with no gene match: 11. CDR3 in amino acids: CASSPRLGAGQETQYF. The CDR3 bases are TGTGCCAGCAGCCCCCGACTAGGAGCGGGGCAAGAGACCCAGTACTTC.

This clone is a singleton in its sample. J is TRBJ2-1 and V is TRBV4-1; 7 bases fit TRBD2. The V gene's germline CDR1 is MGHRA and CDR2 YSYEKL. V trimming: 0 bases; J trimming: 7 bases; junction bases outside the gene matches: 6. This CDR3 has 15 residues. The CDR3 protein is CASSQDAGVGNEQFF. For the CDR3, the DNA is TGCGCCAGCAGCCAAGACGCGGGAGTAGGTAATGAGCAGTTCTTC.

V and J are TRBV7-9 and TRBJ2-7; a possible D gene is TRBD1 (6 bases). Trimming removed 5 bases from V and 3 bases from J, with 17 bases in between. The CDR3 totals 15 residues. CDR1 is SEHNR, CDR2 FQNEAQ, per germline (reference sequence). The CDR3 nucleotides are TGTGCCAGCAGCCCACAGGACAGTTCAAACTACGAGCAGTACTTC. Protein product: CASSPQDSSNYEQYF.

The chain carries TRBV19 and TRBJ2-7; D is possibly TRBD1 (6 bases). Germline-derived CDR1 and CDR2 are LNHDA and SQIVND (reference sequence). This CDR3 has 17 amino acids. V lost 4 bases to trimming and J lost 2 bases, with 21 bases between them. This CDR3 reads CASSSRLSGVGTYEQYF. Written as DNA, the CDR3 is TGTGCCAGTAGTAGCCGCCTATCAGGGGTAGGGACCTACGAGCAGTACTTC.

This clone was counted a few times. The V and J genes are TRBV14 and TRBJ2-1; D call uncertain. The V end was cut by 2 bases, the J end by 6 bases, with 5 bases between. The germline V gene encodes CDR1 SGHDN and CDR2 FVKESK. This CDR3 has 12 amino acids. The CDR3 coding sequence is TGTGCCAGCAGCCAACTGCGCAATGAGCAGTTCTTC. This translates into CASSQLRNEQFF.

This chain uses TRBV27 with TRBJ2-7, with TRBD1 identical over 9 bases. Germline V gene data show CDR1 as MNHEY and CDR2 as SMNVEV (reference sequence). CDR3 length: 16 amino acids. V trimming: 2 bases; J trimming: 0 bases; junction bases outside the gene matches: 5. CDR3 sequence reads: CASSLGQGQSSYEQYF. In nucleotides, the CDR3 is TGTGCCAGCAGTTTAGGACAGGGGCAGAGCTCCTACGAGCAGTACTTC.

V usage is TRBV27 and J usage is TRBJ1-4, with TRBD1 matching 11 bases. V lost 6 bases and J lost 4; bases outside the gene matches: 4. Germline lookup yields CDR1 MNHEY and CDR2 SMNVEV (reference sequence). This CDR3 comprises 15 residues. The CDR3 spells CASRDRGRFNEKLFF. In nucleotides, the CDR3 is TGTGCCAGCAGGGACAGGGGGCGATTTAATGAAAAACTGTTTTTT.

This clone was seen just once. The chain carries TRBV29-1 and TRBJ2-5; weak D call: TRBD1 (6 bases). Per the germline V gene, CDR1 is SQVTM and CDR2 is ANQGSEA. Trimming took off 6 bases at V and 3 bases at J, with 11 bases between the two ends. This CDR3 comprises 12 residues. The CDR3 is CSVQQGKETQYF. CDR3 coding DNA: TGCAGCGTCCAACAGGGAAAAGAGACCCAGTACTTC.

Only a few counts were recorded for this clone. The CDR3 region has the DNA TGTGCCAGCAGCCCAGACAGGTTGGATCAGCCCCAGCATTTT. Its translation: CASSPDRLDQPQHF. The chain is built from TRBV7-9 and TRBJ1-5; D is perhaps TRBD1 (6 bases). The CDR3 runs to 14 residues. Trimming shortened V by 5 bases and J by 5 bases, and 13 bases separated the two germline ends. Germline V gives CDR1 SEHNR, CDR2 FQNEAQ (reference sequence).

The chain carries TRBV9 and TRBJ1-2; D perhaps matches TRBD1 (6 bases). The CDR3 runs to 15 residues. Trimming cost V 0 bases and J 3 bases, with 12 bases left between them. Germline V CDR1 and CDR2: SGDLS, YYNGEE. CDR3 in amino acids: CASSVGGQGYYGYTF. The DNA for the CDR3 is TGTGCCAGCAGCGTAGGGGGGCAGGGGTACTATGGCTACACCTTC.